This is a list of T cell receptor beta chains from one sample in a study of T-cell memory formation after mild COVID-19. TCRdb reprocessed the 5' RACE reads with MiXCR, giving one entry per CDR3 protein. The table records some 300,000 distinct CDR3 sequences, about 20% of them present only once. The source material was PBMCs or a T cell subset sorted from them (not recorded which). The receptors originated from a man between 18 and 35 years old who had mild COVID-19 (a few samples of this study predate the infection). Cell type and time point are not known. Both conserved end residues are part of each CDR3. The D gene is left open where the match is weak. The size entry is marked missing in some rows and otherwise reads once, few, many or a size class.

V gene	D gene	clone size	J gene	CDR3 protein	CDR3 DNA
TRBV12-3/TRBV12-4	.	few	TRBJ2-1	CASTHLRDNEQFF	TGTGCCAGCACCCACCTTAGGGACAATGAGCAGTTCTTC
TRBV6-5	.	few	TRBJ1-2	CASRREGYGYTF	TGTGCCAGCAGACGGGAAGGGTATGGCTACACCTTC
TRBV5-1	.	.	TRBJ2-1	CASSFSVVSNNEQFF	TGCGCCAGCAGCTTCTCCGTAGTCTCCAACAATGAGCAGTTCTTC
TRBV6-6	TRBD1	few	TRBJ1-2	CASEQGRYGYTF	TGTGCCAGCGAACAGGGGAGGTATGGCTACACCTTC
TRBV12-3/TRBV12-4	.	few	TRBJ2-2	CATRVGVDAGELFF	TGTGCCACCAGAGTGGGTGTCGACGCCGGGGAGCTGTTTTTT
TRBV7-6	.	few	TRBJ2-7	CASSLATPREQYF	TGTGCCAGCAGCTTAGCGACTCCTCGCGAGCAGTACTTC
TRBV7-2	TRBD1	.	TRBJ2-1	CASSFAGQGWRFHEQFF	TGTGCCAGCAGCTTTGCGGGACAGGGTTGGAGGTTCCATGAGCAGTTCTTC
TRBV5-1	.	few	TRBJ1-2	CASSLVKGSDGYTF	TGCGCCAGCAGCTTGGTAAAGGGCTCGGATGGCTACACCTTC
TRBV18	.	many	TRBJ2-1	CASSPGRSFSYNEQFF	TGTGCCAGCTCACCGGGACGTAGCTTCTCCTACAATGAGCAGTTCTTC
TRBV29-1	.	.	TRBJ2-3	CSVKGAEDSTDTQYF	TGCAGCGTTAAAGGGGCAGAAGACAGCACAGATACGCAGTATTTT
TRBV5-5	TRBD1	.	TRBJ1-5	CASSWGDRDVRPQHF	TGTGCCAGCAGCTGGGGGGACAGGGATGTGCGGCCCCAGCATTTT
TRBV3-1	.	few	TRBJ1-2	CASSRGNYGYTF	TGTGCCAGCAGCCGGGGGAACTATGGCTACACCTTC
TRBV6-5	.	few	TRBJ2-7	CASSRGGTAIYEQYF	TGTGCCAGCAGTAGGGGAGGGACAGCGATCTACGAGCAGTACTTC
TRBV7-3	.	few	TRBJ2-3	CASGGAATDTQYF	TGTGCCAGCGGGGGGGCCGCCACAGATACGCAGTATTTT
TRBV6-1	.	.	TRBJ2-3	CASSELHLTTDTQYF	TGTGCCAGCAGTGAGCTTCATCTTACCACAGATACGCAGTATTTT
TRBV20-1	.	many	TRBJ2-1	CSASTSAGHTDEQFF	TGCAGTGCTTCCACATCAGCGGGTCACACCGATGAGCAGTTCTTC
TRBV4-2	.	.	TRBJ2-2	CASSQNFERTNTGELFF	TGTGCCAGCAGCCAAAATTTTGAGCGGACGAACACCGGGGAGCTGTTTTTT
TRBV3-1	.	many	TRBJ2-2	CASSRGEANTGELFF	TGTGCCAGCAGCCGGGGTGAGGCGAACACCGGGGAGCTGTTTTTT
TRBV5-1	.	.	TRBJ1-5	CATVGRNGNQPKHF	TGCGCCACCGTCGGGCGCAATGGCAATCAGCCCAAGCATTTT
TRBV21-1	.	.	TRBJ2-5	CASSRHTETQYF	TGTGCCAGCAGCAGACACACGGAGACCCAGTACTTC
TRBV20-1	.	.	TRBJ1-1	CSARDLTKLTEAFF	TGCAGTGCTAGAGACCTGACAAAGCTCACTGAAGCTTTCTTT
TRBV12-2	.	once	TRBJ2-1	CASRLPRLAGSEQFF	TGTGCAAGTCGCTTACCCCGGCTAGCGGGAAGTGAGCAGTTCTTC
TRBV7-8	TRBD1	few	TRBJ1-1	CASSLVQGAFTEAFF	TGTGCCAGCAGCTTAGTTCAGGGGGCCTTCACTGAAGCTTTCTTT
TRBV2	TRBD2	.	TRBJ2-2	CASSELAGANTGELFF	TGTGCCAGCAGTGAACTAGCGGGGGCGAACACCGGGGAGCTGTTTTTT
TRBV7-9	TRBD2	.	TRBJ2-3	CASSQKRGGLDTQYF	TGTGCCAGCAGCCAAAAGCGGGGGGGCCTAGATACGCAGTATTTT
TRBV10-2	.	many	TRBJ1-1	CASSDAGLTEAFF	TGCGCCAGCAGTGATGCAGGCCTCACTGAAGCTTTCTTT
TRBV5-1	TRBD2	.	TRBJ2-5	CASSSGTSGGPSQETQYF	TGCGCCAGCAGCAGCGGGACTAGCGGGGGCCCCTCTCAAGAGACCCAGTACTTC
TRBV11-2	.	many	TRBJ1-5	CASSLGVGGSNQPQHF	TGTGCCAGCAGCTTAGGGGTCGGCGGGAGCAATCAGCCCCAGCATTTT
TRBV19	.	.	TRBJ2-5	CASSIARLRGETQYF	TGTGCCAGTAGTATAGCTAGGCTTCGGGGCGAGACCCAGTACTTC
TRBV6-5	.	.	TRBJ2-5	CASRLLREETQYF	TGTGCCAGCAGGCTGCTAAGGGAAGAGACCCAGTACTTC
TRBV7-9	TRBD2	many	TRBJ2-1	CASSQIGGGQSHEQFF	TGTGCCAGCAGCCAGATCGGCGGGGGGCAATCTCATGAGCAGTTCTTC
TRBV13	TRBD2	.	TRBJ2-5	CASSTGLAGFGETQYF	TGTGCCAGCAGCACCGGACTAGCGGGGTTTGGGGAGACCCAGTACTTC
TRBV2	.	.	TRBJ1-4	CASSGEGGEKLFF	TGTGCCAGCAGTGGAGAGGGGGGCGAAAAACTGTTTTTT
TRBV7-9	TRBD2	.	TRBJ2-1	CASSLFLAGGNNEQFF	TGTGCCAGCAGCTTATTTCTAGCGGGGGGTAACAATGAGCAGTTCTTC
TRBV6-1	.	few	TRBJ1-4	CASSEGELFF	TGTGCCAGCAGTGAAGGGGAACTGTTTTTT
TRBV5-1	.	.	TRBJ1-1	CASSSQSAKYTEAFF	TGCGCCAGCAGCTCCCAGAGTGCGAAGTACACTGAAGCTTTCTTT
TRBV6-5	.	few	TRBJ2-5	CASSRGLGQETQYF	TGTGCCAGCAGTAGAGGGTTGGGCCAAGAGACCCAGTACTTC
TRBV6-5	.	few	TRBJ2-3	CASSYDSGPDTQYF	TGTGCCAGCAGTTACGATTCGGGCCCAGATACGCAGTATTTT
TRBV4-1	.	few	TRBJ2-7	CASSQRGNDPDEQYF	TGCGCCAGCAGCCAAAGGGGGAACGACCCCGACGAGCAGTACTTC
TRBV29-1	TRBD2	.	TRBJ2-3	CSAKSLAGDDTQYF	TGCAGCGCTAAATCACTAGCGGGGGATGATACGCAGTATTTT
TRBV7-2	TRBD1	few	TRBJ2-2	CASSFRQGRRELFF	TGTGCCAGCAGCTTCCGACAGGGGAGGAGGGAGCTGTTTTTT
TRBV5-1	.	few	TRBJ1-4	CASSFGMNEKLFF	TGCGCCAGCAGCTTTGGCATGAATGAAAAACTGTTTTTT
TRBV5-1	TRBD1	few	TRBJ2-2	CASSLRDRGRLNTGELFF	TGCGCCAGCAGCTTGAGGGACAGGGGGCGCCTGAACACCGGGGAGCTGTTTTTT
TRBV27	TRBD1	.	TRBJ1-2	CASSTTGTGGYGYTF	TGTGCCAGCAGTACGACCGGGACAGGGGGGTATGGCTACACCTTC
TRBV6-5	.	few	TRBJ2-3	CATQTPLTDTQYF	TGTGCCACCCAGACCCCCCTCACAGATACGCAGTATTTT
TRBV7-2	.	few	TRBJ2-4	CASSPIFEAKNIQYF	TGTGCCAGCAGCCCTATTTTTGAAGCCAAAAACATTCAGTACTTC
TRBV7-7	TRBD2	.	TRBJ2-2	CASSLSGGTNTGELFF	TGTGCTAGCAGCTTGAGCGGGGGGACGAACACCGGGGAGCTGTTTTTT
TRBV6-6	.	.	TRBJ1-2	CAGWTVFGYTF	TGTGCCGGGTGGACGGTCTTCGGCTACACCTTC
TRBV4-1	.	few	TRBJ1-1	CASSQDRTTKDTEAFF	TGCGCCAGCAGCCAAGATCGGACAACGAAAGACACTGAAGCTTTCTTT
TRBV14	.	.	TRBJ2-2	CASSWDFNTGELFF	TGTGCCAGCAGCTGGGACTTCAACACCGGGGAGCTGTTTTTT
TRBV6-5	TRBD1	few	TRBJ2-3	CASSWGQGTDTQYF	TGTGCCAGCAGTTGGGGACAGGGGACAGATACGCAGTATTTT
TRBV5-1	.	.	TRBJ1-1	CASSLSSGQGMDTEAFF	TGCGCCAGCAGCTTGTCTTCGGGGCAGGGGATGGACACTGAAGCTTTCTTT
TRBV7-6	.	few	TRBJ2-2	CASSRDVNTGELFF	TGTGCCAGCAGCCGCGACGTGAACACCGGGGAGCTGTTTTTT
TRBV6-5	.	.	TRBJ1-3	CASSYSVVAGTAGNTIYF	TGTGCCAGCAGTTACTCGGTCGTCGCCGGAACGGCTGGAAACACCATATATTTT
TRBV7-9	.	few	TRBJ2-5	CASSLAGPWAQYF	TGTGCCAGCAGCTTAGCCGGACCGTGGGCCCAGTACTTC
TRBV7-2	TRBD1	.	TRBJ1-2	CASSRDRGGDGYTF	TGTGCCAGCAGCCGAGACAGGGGGGGAGATGGCTACACCTTC
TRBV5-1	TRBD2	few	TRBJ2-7	CASSLRTSDEQYF	TGCGCCAGCAGCTTGCGGACTAGTGACGAGCAGTACTTC